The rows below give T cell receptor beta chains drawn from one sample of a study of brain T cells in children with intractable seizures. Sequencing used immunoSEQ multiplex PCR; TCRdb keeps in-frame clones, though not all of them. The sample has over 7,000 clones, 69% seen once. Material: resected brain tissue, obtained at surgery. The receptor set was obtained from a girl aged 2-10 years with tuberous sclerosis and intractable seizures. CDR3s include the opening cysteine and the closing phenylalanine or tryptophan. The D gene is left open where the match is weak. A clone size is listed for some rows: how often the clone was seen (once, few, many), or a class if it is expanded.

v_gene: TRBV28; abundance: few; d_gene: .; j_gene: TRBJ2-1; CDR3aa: CASSLQGNEQFF; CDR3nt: TGTGCCAGCAGTTTACAGGGCAATGAGCAGTTCTTC
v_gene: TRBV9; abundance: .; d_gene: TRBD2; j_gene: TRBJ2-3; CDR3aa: CASSVVASGGPSTDTQYF; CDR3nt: TGTGCCAGCAGCGTAGTTGCTAGCGGGGGGCCTAGCACAGATACGCAGTATTTT
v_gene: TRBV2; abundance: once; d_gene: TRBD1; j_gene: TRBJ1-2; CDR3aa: CASSLDRGHYGYTF; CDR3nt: TGTGCCAGCAGCCTGGACAGGGGGCATTATGGCTACACCTTC
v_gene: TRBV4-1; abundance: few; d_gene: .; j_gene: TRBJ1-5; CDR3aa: CASSQDFTQPQHF; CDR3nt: TGCGCCAGCAGCCAAGATTTTACTCAGCCCCAGCATTTT
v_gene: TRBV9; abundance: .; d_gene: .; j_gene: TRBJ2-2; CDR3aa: CASSPEQGIGELFF; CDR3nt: TGTGCCAGCAGCCCCGAGCAAGGAATCGGGGAGCTGTTTTTT
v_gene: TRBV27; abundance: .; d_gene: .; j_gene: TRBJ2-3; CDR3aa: CASSPAGAASTDTQYF; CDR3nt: TGTGCCAGCAGTCCAGCAGGGGCTGCAAGCACAGATACGCAGTATTTT
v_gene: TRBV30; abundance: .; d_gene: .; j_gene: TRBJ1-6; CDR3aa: CAWTGETYNSPLHF; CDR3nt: TGTGCCTGGACAGGAGAGACCTATAATTCACCCCTCCACTTT
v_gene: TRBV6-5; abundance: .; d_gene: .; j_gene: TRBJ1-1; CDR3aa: CASSSSPTGNTEAFF; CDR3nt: TGTGCCAGCAGCTCCTCGCCGACAGGAAACACTGAAGCTTTCTTT
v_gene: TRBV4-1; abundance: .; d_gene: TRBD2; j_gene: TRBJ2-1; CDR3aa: CASSHSGGTNEQFF; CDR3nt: TGCGCCAGCAGCCATTCCGGGGGGACGAATGAGCAGTTCTTC
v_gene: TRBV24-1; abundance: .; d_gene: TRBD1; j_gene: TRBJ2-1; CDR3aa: CATSDPSGTGGNEQFF; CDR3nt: TGTGCCACCAGTGACCCCTCCGGGACAGGGGGCAATGAGCAGTTCTTC
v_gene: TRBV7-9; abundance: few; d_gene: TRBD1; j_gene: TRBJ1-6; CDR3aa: CASSFGQGFYNSPLHF; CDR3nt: TGTGCCAGCAGCTTCGGACAGGGGTTCTATAATTCACCCCTCCACTTT
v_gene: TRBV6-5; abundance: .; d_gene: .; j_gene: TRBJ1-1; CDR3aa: CASSYSWNTEAFF; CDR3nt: TGTGCCAGCAGTTACTCGTGGAACACTGAAGCTTTCTTT
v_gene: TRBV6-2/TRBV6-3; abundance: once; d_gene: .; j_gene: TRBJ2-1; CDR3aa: CASSYGEGAVGSYNEQFF; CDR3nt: TGTGCCAGCAGTTACGGGGAGGGGGCCGTGGGGTCCTACAATGAGCAGTTCTTC
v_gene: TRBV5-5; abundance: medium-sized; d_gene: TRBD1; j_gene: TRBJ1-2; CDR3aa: CASSSGTGNIYTF; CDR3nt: TGTGCCAGCAGCTCTGGGACAGGGAATATCTACACCTTC
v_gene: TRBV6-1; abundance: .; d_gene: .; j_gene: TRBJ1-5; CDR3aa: CASSAEGTLLPSDQPQHF; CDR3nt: TGTGCCAGCAGTGCTGAGGGGACGCTTCTCCCATCGGATCAGCCCCAGCATTTT
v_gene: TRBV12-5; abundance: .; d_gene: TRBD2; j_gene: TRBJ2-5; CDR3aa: CASGLVGRGGLGGRETQYF; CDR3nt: TGTGCTAGTGGTTTGGTAGGCCGGGGGGGATTAGGAGGCAGAGAGACCCAGTACTTC
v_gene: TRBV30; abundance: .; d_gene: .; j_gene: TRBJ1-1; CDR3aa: CAWSVLSDNTEAFF; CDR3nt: TGTGCCTGGAGTGTACTAAGTGACAACACTGAAGCTTTCTTT
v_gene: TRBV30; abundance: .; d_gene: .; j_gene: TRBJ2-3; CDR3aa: CAWSVGRDTQYF; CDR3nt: TGTGCCTGGAGTGTAGGGAGAGATACGCAGTATTTT
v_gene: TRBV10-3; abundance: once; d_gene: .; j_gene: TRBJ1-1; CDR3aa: CAISERTEAFF; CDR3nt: TGTGCCATCAGTGAGAGGACTGAAGCTTTCTTT
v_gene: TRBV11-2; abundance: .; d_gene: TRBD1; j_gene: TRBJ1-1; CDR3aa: CASSPRQGPLNTEAFF; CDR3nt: TGTGCCAGCAGCCCCCGACAGGGGCCCTTGAACACTGAAGCTTTCTTT
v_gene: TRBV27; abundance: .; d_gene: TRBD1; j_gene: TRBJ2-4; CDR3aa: CASSWTGMAKNIQYF; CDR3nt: TGTGCCAGCAGTTGGACAGGGATGGCCAAAAACATTCAGTACTTC
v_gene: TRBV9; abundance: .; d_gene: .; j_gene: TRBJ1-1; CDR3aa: CASSARGTSTEAFF; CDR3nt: TGTGCCAGCAGCGCGAGAGGGACATCTACTGAAGCTTTCTTT
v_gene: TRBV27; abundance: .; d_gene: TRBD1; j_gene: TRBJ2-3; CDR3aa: CASSLSGTGLDTQYF; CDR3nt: TGTGCCAGCAGTTTATCGGGGACAGGGCTGGATACGCAGTATTTT
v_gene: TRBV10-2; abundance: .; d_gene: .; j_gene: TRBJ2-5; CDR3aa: CASTPSPLQSGTQYF; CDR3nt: TGCGCCAGCACCCCTAGTCCACTTCAATCTGGGACCCAGTACTTC
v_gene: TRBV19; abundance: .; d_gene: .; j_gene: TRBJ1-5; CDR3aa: CASSPLPRGSNQPQHF; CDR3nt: TGTGCCAGTAGCCCCCTACCGAGGGGGAGCAATCAGCCCCAGCATTTT
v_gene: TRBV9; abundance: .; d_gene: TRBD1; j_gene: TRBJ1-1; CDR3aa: CASSVGWQGGYTEAFF; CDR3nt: TGTGCCAGCAGCGTAGGGTGGCAGGGGGGATACACTGAAGCTTTCTTT
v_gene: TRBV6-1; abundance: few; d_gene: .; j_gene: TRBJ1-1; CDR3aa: CASTPTGLNTEAFF; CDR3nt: TGTGCCAGCACCCCGACAGGCTTGAACACTGAAGCTTTCTTT
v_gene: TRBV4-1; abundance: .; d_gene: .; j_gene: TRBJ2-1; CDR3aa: CASSQDRSSYNEQFF; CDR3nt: TGCGCCAGCAGCCAAGATAGGAGCTCCTACAATGAGCAGTTCTTC
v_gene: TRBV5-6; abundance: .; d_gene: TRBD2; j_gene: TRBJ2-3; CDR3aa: CASSLARRGGTDTQYF; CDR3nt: TGTGCCAGCAGCTTGGCCAGGCGGGGGGGCACAGATACGCAGTATTTT
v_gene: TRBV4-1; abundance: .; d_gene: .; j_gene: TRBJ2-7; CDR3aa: CASSQDAWTYEQYF; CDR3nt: TGCGCCAGCAGCCAAGATGCTTGGACCTACGAGCAGTACTTC
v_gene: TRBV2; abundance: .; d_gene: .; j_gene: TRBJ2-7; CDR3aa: CASMEGYYEQYF; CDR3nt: TGTGCCAGCATGGAAGGCTATTACGAGCAGTACTTC
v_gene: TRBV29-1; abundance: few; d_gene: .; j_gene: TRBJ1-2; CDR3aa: CSVLTFYGYTF; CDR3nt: TGCAGCGTCTTGACTTTTTATGGCTACACCTTC
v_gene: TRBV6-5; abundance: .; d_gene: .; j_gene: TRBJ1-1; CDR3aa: CASRALQDMNTEAFF; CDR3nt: TGTGCCAGCAGGGCCTTACAGGACATGAACACTGAAGCTTTCTTT
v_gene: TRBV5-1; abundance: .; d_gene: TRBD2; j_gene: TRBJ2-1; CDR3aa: CASSFGGLAGPYNEQFF; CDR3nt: TGCGCCAGCAGCTTCGGCGGGTTAGCGGGGCCTTACAATGAGCAGTTCTTC
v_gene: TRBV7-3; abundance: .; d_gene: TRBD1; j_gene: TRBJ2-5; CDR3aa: CASSFGQGMTQYF; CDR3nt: TGTGCCAGCAGCTTCGGACAGGGAATGACCCAGTACTTC
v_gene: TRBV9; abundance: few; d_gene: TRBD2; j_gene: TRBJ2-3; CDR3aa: CASSVGSGGYTDTQYF; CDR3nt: TGTGCCAGCAGCGTAGGTAGCGGGGGCTACACAGATACGCAGTATTTT